Presented here are 15 T cell receptor beta chains from one specimen sequenced in a study of T cells in Graves' hyperthyroidism and ophthalmopathy. RNA transcripts yielded amplified TCR beta CDR3 regions. HTBI primers were the set used in a first-round RT-PCR of the TCR CDR3. MiXCR was run by TCRdb on the multiplex PCR reads, yielding one entry per CDR3 protein. This sample carries roughly 700,000 distinct CDR3 sequences, roughly 17% of them seen once, and the ten largest clones take 15% to 19%. The sequenced material came from blood. The receptors were sampled from a man aged 50-59 years with Graves' hyperthyroidism.

V and J are TRBV2 and TRBJ2-3, with D perhaps TRBD2 (5 bases). The V gene lost 6 bases and the J gene lost 2 bases, with 12 bases spanning the gap. This CDR3 is 14 amino acids long. Germline V CDR1 and CDR2: SNHLY, FYNNEI. CDR3 residues: CASSPDYYTDTQYF. CDR3 bases: TGTGCCAGCAGCCCAGACTACTACACAGATACGCAGTATTTT.

Only a few counts were recorded for this clonotype. Possible read error: a much larger clone is one base away. The CDR3 carries no conserved terminal phenylalanine or tryptophan, so it likely arises from a read error. The chain joins TRBV19 to TRBJ2-7, with no clear D. CDR3 length: 13 residues. V was pared by 8 bases and J by 3 bases, with 14 bases between. Per germline, CDR1 LNHDA and CDR2 SQIVND (reference sequence). The CDR3 bases are TGTGCCAGTGGTCGAGGAAACAGCTACGAGCAGTACATC. Its protein is CASGRGNSYEQYI.

This clonotype was detected ten times or more. CDR3 sequence: CAISESGTGGAGETQYF. The CDR3 bases are TGTGCCATCAGTGAGTCCGGGACAGGGGGCGCGGGAGAGACCCAGTACTTC. This chain joins TRBV10-3 and TRBJ2-5; 12 nucleotides agree with TRBD1. This CDR3 region has 17 residues. Germline trimming cut 0 bases from V and 4 bases from J; bases unmatched to any gene: 6. Germline CDR1 ENHRY, CDR2 SYGVKD.

This clonotype showed up many times. V and J are TRBV12-3 or TRBV12-4 and TRBJ2-1; TRBD1 might be the D (5 bases). The CDR3 runs to 12 residues. The V gene lost 5 bases and the J gene lost 7 bases, with 9 bases spanning the gap. This chain's CDR3 is CASSQGQNEQFF. As DNA, the CDR3 is TGTGCCAGCAGTCAGGGTCAGAATGAGCAGTTCTTC.

The rearrangement joins TRBV2 to TRBJ2-7; possible D gene TRBD1, 6 bases. In germline, CDR1 is SNHLY, CDR2 FYNNEI. CDR3 length: 14 amino acids. Trimming pared 8 bases from V and 0 bases from J, leaving 14 bases between. The CDR3 protein is CASLRDTISYEQYF. CDR3 DNA sequence: TGTGCCAGCCTACGGGACACCATCTCCTACGAGCAGTACTTC.

This clonotype has ten or more counts. The chain couples TRBV18 to TRBJ2-3; 10 bases match TRBD1. Trimming at V came to 5 bases and at J to 3 bases, leaving 14 bases not matched to a gene. This CDR3 has 18 amino acids. Germline assignment: CDR1 KGHSH and CDR2 LQKENI. CDR3 in amino acids: CASSSPTGGRGWTDTQYF. In DNA form, the CDR3 reads TGTGCCAGCTCATCCCCGACAGGGGGCAGAGGTTGGACAGATACGCAGTATTTT.

Concerning this clonotype: A read error may account for a junction end that differs from germline. The rearrangement uses TRBV7-6 and TRBJ2-1; 12 bases fit TRBD2. The CDR3 runs to 15 residues. Looked up from germline, CDR1 is SGHVS and CDR2 is FNYEAQ. The CDR3, as DNA: TGTGCCAGCAGCCTAGCGGGAGGGACGGCAGATGAGCAGTTCTTC. Residues: CASSLAGGTADEQFF.

Worth noting for this clonotype: This may be a read error, as it is one base from a much larger clone. The chain joins TRBV24-1 to TRBJ1-6; no reliable D call. CDR1 is KGHDR, CDR2 SFDVKD, per germline. CDR3 size: 15 residues. Trimming cost V 2 bases and J 9 bases, with 13 bases left between them. The CDR3 region is CATSDSRVRGSPLHF. In DNA, the CDR3 is TGTGCCACCAGTGATTCTAGGGTCCGAGGTTCACCCCTCCACTTT.

The sample holds a few counts of this clonotype. V is TRBV19 and J is TRBJ1-1, with TRBD1 matching 8 bases. This CDR3 region has 13 residues. The J segment lost 3 bases and the V segment lost 11 bases, leaving 8 bases of the junction unmatched. Germline assignment: CDR1 LNHDA and CDR2 SQIVND (reference sequence). The CDR3 coding sequence is TGTGCCTCAAGACAGGGGAGGGACACTGAAGCTTTCTTT. This codes for CASRQGRDTEAFF.

This clonotype turned up a few times. The chain recombines TRBV28 with TRBJ1-4, with unresolved D. In germline, CDR1 is MDHEN, CDR2 SYDVKM. The CDR3 extends over 14 amino acids. Trimming took off 2 bases at V and 4 bases at J, with 8 bases between the two ends. CDR3 region: CASSLQASNEKLFF. The CDR3 DNA sequence: TGTGCCAGCAGTTTACAGGCGAGTAATGAAAAACTGTTTTTT.

This clonotype was seen many times. V is TRBV20-1 and J is TRBJ2-7; D is unresolved. Germline CDR1 is DFQATT and CDR2 is SNEGSKA (reference sequence). V lost 5 bases and J lost 4, with 15 bases in between. There are 13 residues in the CDR3. CDR3 sequence (DNA): TGCAGTGCTCCCACGGTCGGGTTGTACGAGCAGTACTTC. This gives the protein CSAPTVGLYEQYF.

The chain employs TRBV18 and TRBJ1-5; D call uncertain. The CDR3 extends over 14 amino acids. Germline V gives CDR1 KGHSH, CDR2 LQKENI. Trimming pared 7 bases from V and 2 bases from J, leaving 12 bases between. This chain's CDR3 is CASFREERNQPQHF. The CDR3 nucleotides read TGTGCCAGCTTCCGGGAAGAGCGCAATCAGCCCCAGCATTTT. Full variable domain (remainder filled in from reference TRBV18 and TRBJ1-5): NAGVMQNPRHLVRRRGQEARLRCSPMKGHSHVYWYRQLPEEGLKFMVYLQKENIIDESGMPKERFSAEFPKEGPSILRIQQVVRGDSAAYFCASFREERNQPQHFGDGTRLSIL.

This clonotype has only a few counts. The rearrangement uses TRBV5-1 and TRBJ2-7; 9 positions match TRBD1. The CDR3 is 13 amino acids. CDR1 SGHRS and CDR2 YFSETQ come from the germline V gene. The J segment lost 5 bases and the V segment lost 10 bases, leaving 10 bases of the junction unmatched. CDR3 coding DNA: TGCGCCTGCGCGAGGGACAGGGTCCACGAGCAGTACTTC. This encodes CACARDRVHEQYF.

This clonotype has a handful of counts. CDR3 amino acids: CASSADRTGGDEQFF. The DNA of the CDR3 is TGTGCCAGTAGTGCGGACAGGACAGGAGGGGATGAGCAGTTCTTC. The chain employs TRBV19 and TRBJ2-1; D might be TRBD1 (7 bases). V shed 5 bases and J shed 8 bases, with 19 bases lying between them. The CDR3 loop spans 15 amino acids. The germline V gene has CDR1 LNHDA and CDR2 SQIVND (reference sequence). Together with reference TRBV19 and TRBJ2-1, the CDR3 gives the full variable domain: DGGITQSPKYLFRKEGQNVTLSCEQNLNHDAMYWYRQDPGQGLRLIYYSQIVNDFQKGDIAEGYSVSREKKESFPLTVTSAQKNPTAFYLCASSADRTGGDEQFFGPGTRLTVL.

The genes are TRBV3-2 and TRBJ1-4; TRBD1 is the table's D call and was not checked against the DNA. TRBV3-2 is given as a pseudogene. There are 14 residues in the CDR3. The CDR3 region has the DNA TGTGAACCTCCCTCGACAGGGTGTGAAGAAAAACTGTTTTTT. Encoded protein: CEPPSTGCEEKLFF.